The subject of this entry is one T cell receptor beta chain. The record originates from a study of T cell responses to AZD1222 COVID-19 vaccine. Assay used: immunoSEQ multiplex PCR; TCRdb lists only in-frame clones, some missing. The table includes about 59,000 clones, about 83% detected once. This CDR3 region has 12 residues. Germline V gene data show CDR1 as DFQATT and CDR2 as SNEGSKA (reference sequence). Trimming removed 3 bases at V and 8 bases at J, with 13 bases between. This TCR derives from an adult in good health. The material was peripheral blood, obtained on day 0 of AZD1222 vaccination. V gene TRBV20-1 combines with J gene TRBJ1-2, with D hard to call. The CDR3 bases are TGCAGTGCTAGTCCCGGTGGGGTCGGCTACACCTTC. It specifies CSASPGGVGYTF.